Listed below are T cell receptor beta chains from one sample, sequenced in a study of T cells after yellow fever vaccination. TCRdb itself ran the 5' RACE reads through MiXCR, one entry per CDR3 protein. The sample shows approximately 300,000 distinct CDR3 sequences, around 10% of them seen only once. The specimen was CD4+ T cells sorted from PBMCs, collected 45 days after the yellow fever booster vaccination. The source is a man younger than 35 who received the YFV17D yellow fever vaccine. Each CDR3 is given with its conserved first and last residue. The D gene is left open where the match is weak. The size field is filled for only some rows; it gives once, few, many or a size class.

cdr3_nt: TGCGCCAGCAGCTGGGGGGAGGTGTCTAGCGGGCCCTCGTGG
cdr3_aa: CASSWGEVSSGPSW
j_call: TRBJ2-1
d_call: TRBD2
clone_size: many
v_call: TRBV5-1

cdr3_nt: TGTGCCAGCAGCCAAAGGGGACAGCGGGGGTACTTC
cdr3_aa: CASSQRGQRGYF
j_call: TRBJ2-7
d_call: NA
clone_size: NA
v_call: TRBV3-1

cdr3_nt: TGCAGTGCTAGAACCGAAGAACCCACCCGATACGAGCAGTACTTC
cdr3_aa: CSARTEEPTRYEQYF
j_call: TRBJ2-7
d_call: NA
clone_size: few
v_call: TRBV20-1

cdr3_nt: TGCAGTGCTTTCTGGCCGGGCGATACGCAGTATTTT
cdr3_aa: CSAFWPGDTQYF
j_call: TRBJ2-3
d_call: NA
clone_size: many
v_call: TRBV20-1

cdr3_nt: TGTGCCACCAGCAGAGATAGGGGGGGAAAGACCCAGTACTTC
cdr3_aa: CATSRDRGGKTQYF
j_call: TRBJ2-5
d_call: NA
clone_size: NA
v_call: TRBV15

cdr3_nt: TGTGCCAGCAGCTTTGGTGCGGGCGATACGCAGTATTTT
cdr3_aa: CASSFGAGDTQYF
j_call: TRBJ2-3
d_call: NA
clone_size: NA
v_call: TRBV7-2

cdr3_nt: TGCAGTGCTCCCGACAGGGCGAGCAATCAGCCCCAGCATTTT
cdr3_aa: CSAPDRASNQPQHF
j_call: TRBJ1-5
d_call: TRBD1
clone_size: few
v_call: TRBV20-1

cdr3_nt: TGTGCCAGCAGCCTAGGACTAGCGAACACCGGGGAGCTGTTTTTT
cdr3_aa: CASSLGLANTGELFF
j_call: TRBJ2-2
d_call: TRBD2
clone_size: NA
v_call: TRBV3-1

cdr3_nt: TGCAGTGCTAGCCCGACTAGCGGGGGGTCCTACGAGCAGTACTTC
cdr3_aa: CSASPTSGGSYEQYF
j_call: TRBJ2-7
d_call: TRBD2
clone_size: few
v_call: TRBV20-1

cdr3_nt: TGTGCCAGCAGCTCAAAAACGGGGGTCTATAATTCACCCCTCCACTTT
cdr3_aa: CASSSKTGVYNSPLHF
j_call: TRBJ1-6
d_call: NA
clone_size: NA
v_call: TRBV7-9

cdr3_nt: TGCGCCAGCAGCGCTGCAGGGTTCGCGAACATTCAGTACTTC
cdr3_aa: CASSAAGFANIQYF
j_call: TRBJ2-4
d_call: NA
clone_size: few
v_call: TRBV5-1

cdr3_nt: TGTGCCAGCAGCTCCCCACATGGACTACTACACACAGATACGCAGTATTTT
cdr3_aa: CASSSPHGLLHTDTQYF
j_call: TRBJ2-3
d_call: NA
clone_size: NA
v_call: TRBV11-2

cdr3_nt: TGTGCCAGCAGAGAGAGGAGGACAGTAGGGCAAGAGACCCAGTACTTC
cdr3_aa: CASRERRTVGQETQYF
j_call: TRBJ2-5
d_call: NA
clone_size: NA
v_call: TRBV6-2/TRBV6-3

cdr3_nt: TGTGCCAGCAGTTTAAGACATATGACCAAAAACATTCAGTACTTC
cdr3_aa: CASSLRHMTKNIQYF
j_call: TRBJ2-4
d_call: NA
clone_size: NA
v_call: TRBV28

cdr3_nt: TGCAGTGCTAATATTCCCATGGGAGGGGAAAAACTGTTTTTT
cdr3_aa: CSANIPMGGEKLFF
j_call: TRBJ1-4
d_call: NA
clone_size: NA
v_call: TRBV20-1

cdr3_nt: TGCGCCAGCAGCTTCGGCAGGTATGACAATGAGCAGTTCTTC
cdr3_aa: CASSFGRYDNEQFF
j_call: TRBJ2-1
d_call: NA
clone_size: many
v_call: TRBV5-1